These 11 T cell receptor beta chains were sequenced from one sample in a study of T cell responses to AZD1222 COVID-19 vaccine. Profiled with immunoSEQ multiplex PCR; TCRdb holds only in-frame clones, not every one. The table has 160,000 or so clones, about nine tenths seen once. This sample comprised peripheral blood, obtained on day 0 of AZD1222 vaccination. Receptors were obtained from an adult in good health.

The CDR3 bases are TGTGCCAGCAGCTTTGGTAGGGACACTGAAGCTTTCTTT. Protein sequence: CASSFGRDTEAFF. The chain is built from TRBV7-8 and TRBJ1-1; D unclear. Germline V gene lookup returns CDR1 SGHVS and CDR2 FQNEAQ. The CDR3 runs 13 residues. The V and J ends lost 3 bases and 3 bases respectively, with 8 bases between them.

The J gene is TRBJ2-3, the V gene TRBV3-1 (or the pseudogene TRBV3-2); a possible D gene is TRBD2 (6 bases). The CDR3 has 14 residues. V was trimmed by 1 base and J by 5 bases, leaving 10 bases between them. Germline V CDR1 and CDR2: LGHDT, YNNKEL (reference sequence). The CDR3 reads CASSQGTTGDTQYF. CDR3 sequence (DNA): TGTGCCAGCAGCCAAGGGACTACCGGAGATACGCAGTATTTT.

The chain recombines TRBV7-9 with TRBJ1-3, with 11 bases fitting TRBD1. Germline CDR1 is SEHNR and CDR2 is FQNEAQ (reference sequence). Losses at the gene ends were 5 bases for V and 0 bases for J; bases not matched to a gene: 6. This CDR3 is built from 17 residues. The DNA of the CDR3 is TGTGCCAGCAGCCCCGGGACAGGGGGTTTCTCTGGAAACACCATATATTTT. Translated, it gives CASSPGTGGFSGNTIYF.

This clone came up a few times. The chain is built from TRBV6-2 or TRBV6-3 and TRBJ2-1; D unclear. Germline assignment: CDR1 MNHEY and CDR2 SVGEGT. V was clipped by 2 bases and J by 6 bases, with 23 bases between them. CDR3 size: 18 residues. Written as DNA, the CDR3 is TGTGCCAGCAGTTACGAAAGTTCGATCGGCGGAGCAATCAATGAGCAGTTCTTC. Residues: CASSYESSIGGAINEQFF.

The rearrangement uses TRBV3-1 (or the pseudogene TRBV3-2) and TRBJ2-7; D is perhaps TRBD1 (5 bases). Germline V gene sequence: CDR1 LGHDT, CDR2 YNNKEL (reference sequence). The CDR3 sequence is 16 residues long. The germline V and J ends were trimmed by 1 base and 1 base, with 14 bases remaining between them. The CDR3 region is CASSQVLTGFSYEQYF. CDR3 coding DNA: TGTGCCAGCAGCCAAGTTCTAACAGGCTTTTCCTACGAGCAGTACTTC.

The chain recombines TRBV15 with TRBJ2-1, with TRBD1 matching over 9 bases. The trim removed 5 bases at V and 1 base at J, leaving 9 bases unmatched. Germline lookup yields CDR1 LNHNV and CDR2 YYDKDF (reference sequence). The CDR3 totals 17 residues. The CDR3 DNA is TGTGCCACCAGCGGAAAACCGGGACAGGGATCCTACAATGAGCAGTTCTTC. Encoded protein: CATSGKPGQGSYNEQFF.

The J gene is TRBJ1-1, the V gene TRBV5-1, with 9 bases identical to TRBD1. The CDR3 covers 15 residues. With 1 base clipped from V and 6 bases from J, the junction kept 7 bases outside the gene matches. Germline assignment: CDR1 SGHRS and CDR2 YFSETQ. This CDR3 is CASSLSTGGIAEAFF. The CDR3 bases are TGCGCCAGCAGCTTGTCGACAGGGGGGATCGCTGAAGCTTTCTTT. The full variable domain, in which reference TRBV5-1 and TRBJ1-1 provide the parts outside the CDR3, is KAGVTQTPRYLIKTRGQQVTLSCSPISGHRSVSWYQQTPGQGLQFLFEYFSETQRNKGNFPGRFSGRQFSNSRSEMNVSTLELGDSALYLCASSLSTGGIAEAFFGQGTRLTVV.

This sequence joins TRBV7-9 and TRBJ1-5, with TRBD1 matching 10 bases. V lost 5 bases to trimming and J lost 0 bases; unmatched junction nucleotides: 10. There are 18 residues in the CDR3. Germline V CDR1 and CDR2: SEHNR, FQNEAQ (reference sequence). The CDR3 nucleotides read TGTGCCAGCAGCCCCGGGACAGGGGTCGACGGTAGCAATCAGCCCCAGCATTTT. Its translation is CASSPGTGVDGSNQPQHF.

The chain combines TRBV18 with TRBJ1-3; possibly TRBD1 for D (5 bases). The V and J ends lost 6 bases and 4 bases respectively, with 16 bases between them. The CDR3 consists of 15 residues. Germline loops: CDR1 KGHSH, CDR2 LQKENI. The CDR3, as DNA: TGTGCCAGCTCCCCAGGGCGGGGATCAGGAAACACCATATATTTT. Translating it yields CASSPGRGSGNTIYF.

V and J are TRBV5-1 and TRBJ1-2; no clear D gene. CDR1 and CDR2 from the germline V gene are SGHRS and YFSETQ. Trimming left V 6 bases short and J 0 bases short, with 9 bases between. The CDR3 runs 13 residues. The CDR3 DNA is TGCGCCAGCACCCCCGGGACTAACTATGGCTACACCTTC. As protein: CASTPGTNYGYTF.

Only a few counts were recorded for this clone. The chain links TRBV6-2 or TRBV6-3 to TRBJ1-2; D may be TRBD1 (6 bases). The CDR3 has 16 residues. The germline V gene encodes CDR1 MNHEY and CDR2 SVGEGT. Trimming took off 0 bases at V and 4 bases at J, with 15 bases between the two ends. The CDR3 nucleotides are TGTGCCAGCAGTTACTCTAACCTCGGGACACCCTATGGCTACACCTTC. Amino acid sequence: CASSYSNLGTPYGYTF.